This T cell receptor beta chain was identified during a study of CD8 T cells in ankylosing spondylitis. Points from the study as a whole: Seven to nine highly homologous variants formed a TCR beta motif that appeared characteristic of ankylosing spondylitis blood.

There are a few counts of this clonotype. The antigen remains undetermined. The length of the CDR3 is 17 residues. Germline assignment: CDR1 SQVTM and CDR2 ANQGSEA. V was clipped by 1 base and J by 0 bases, with 19 bases between them. In TCRdb, the 5' RACE reads were re-called with MiXCR into one record per CDR3 protein. The sample has a few hundred thousand distinct CDR3 sequences, 8% seen once. The genes are TRBV29-1 and TRBJ2-7, with D unclear. The clonotype originates from a male donor with ankylosing spondylitis. The sample comprised blood, either unsorted or a sorted T cell fraction (not recorded which). The CDR3, as DNA: TGCAGCGTTGAAGGAGTTTTTCTGGTGTTTTTCTCCTACGAGCAGTACTTC. Its protein product is CSVEGVFLVFFSYEQYF.